This note documents a single TCR beta chain sequence. Survey-level TCR beta sequencing used the immunoSEQ assay. Using immunoSEQ multiplex PCR, the repertoire was profiled, and TCRdb retains in-frame clones only, with some absent. The table records tens of thousands of clones, just over 90% of them present only once. The receptor was isolated from a man aged 35-49 years with rheumatoid arthritis. Input material: PBMCs.

For the CDR3, the DNA is TGTGCCAGTAGTATAGTGGAGGGTGGAAGGAACATTCAGTACTTC. Its protein product is CASSIVEGGRNIQYF. This chain uses TRBV19 with TRBJ2-4; D might be TRBD2 (6 bases). The CDR3 sequence is 15 residues long. The ends were cut back, 1 base at V and 7 bases at J, with 14 bases in the middle. Germline V lookup: CDR1 LNHDA, CDR2 SQIVND (reference sequence).